Below are 18 T cell receptor beta chains sequenced from a single sample in a study of cytomegalovirus exposure and HLA in healthy donors. Amplification used 60 Vbeta primers and 13 Jbeta primers. Clones were sequenced by immunoSEQ multiplex PCR, and TCRdb holds only the in-frame ones, with some missing. The repertoire consists of more than 95,000 clones, with about 81% occurring once and the leading ten covering 1.1%. The source material was PBMCs. These receptors all stem from a woman between 25 and 40 years old in good health and CMV-seronegative.

The rearrangement joins TRBV27 to TRBJ1-5; D is unresolved. The CDR3 loop spans 13 amino acids. V lost 0 bases and J 4 bases, leaving 4 bases between the germline ends. Germline CDR1 and CDR2: MNHEY and SMNVEV (reference sequence). The CDR3 DNA reads as TGTGCCAGCAGTTTATCGAGGAATCAGCCCCAGCATTTT. Amino acids: CASSLSRNQPQHF.

The CDR3 loop is CASSEALRRNYGYTF. DNA for the CDR3: TGTGCCAGCAGTGAAGCGCTGAGAAGAAACTATGGCTACACCTTC. The chain is built from TRBV6-1 and TRBJ1-2, with D uncertain. CDR3 length: 15 residues. Germline CDR1 reads MNHNS; CDR2 reads SASEGT. The germline V and J ends were trimmed by 0 bases and 2 bases, with 10 bases remaining between them.

This chain links TRBV11-2 with TRBJ1-4; D is undetermined. Germline CDR1 is SGHAT and CDR2 is FQNNGV. V was pared by 4 bases and J by 3 bases, with 12 bases between. This CDR3 has 15 residues. CDR3 sequence reads: CASSSSTAANEKLFF. The CDR3 coding sequence is TGTGCCAGCAGCTCCAGCACCGCGGCTAATGAAAAACTGTTTTTT. Based on the CDR3 plus reference TRBV11-2 and TRBJ1-4, the full variable domain is EAGVAQSPRYKIIEKRQSVAFWCNPISGHATLYWYQQILGQGPKLLIQFQNNGVVDDSQLPKDRFSAERLKGVDSTLKIQPAKLEDSAVYLCASSSSTAANEKLFFGSGTQLSVL.

The chain joins TRBV27 to TRBJ1-1, with 12 bases fitting TRBD1. The V segment lost 6 bases and the J segment 10 bases; nucleotides outside the gene matches: 15. This CDR3 contains 16 residues. CDR1 is MNHEY and CDR2 is SMNVEV in the germline V gene (reference sequence). The DNA of the CDR3 is TGTGCCAGCAGCCCTCACGGCCGGGACAGGGGGCTTGGAGCTTTCTTT. Amino acids: CASSPHGRDRGLGAFF.

The chain employs TRBV2 and TRBJ1-1; a weak D match, TRBD1 (5 bases). Germline V CDR1 and CDR2: SNHLY, FYNNEI. This CDR3 region has 14 residues. V shed 3 bases and J shed 5 bases, with 13 bases lying between them. The CDR3 reads CASSDGQGWTEAFF. The CDR3 DNA follows: TGTGCCAGCAGTGACGGGCAGGGTTGGACTGAAGCTTTCTTT.

This clone was counted only a few times. The rearrangement uses TRBV9 and TRBJ1-2; 9 nucleotides align to TRBD1. The CDR3 has 18 residues. CDR1 SGDLS and CDR2 YYNGEE come from the germline V gene. V trimming: 4 bases; J trimming: 10 bases; junction bases outside the gene matches: 23. The CDR3 loop is CASSHGQGRKATPIAYTF. In DNA form, the CDR3 reads TGTGCCAGCAGCCATGGACAGGGGAGAAAGGCCACTCCTATAGCCTACACCTTC.

The CDR3 bases are TGTGCCAGTAAGGCCGGGAGGGCCCCCTACGAGCAGTACTTC. Its translation is CASKAGRAPYEQYF. The rearrangement joins TRBV19 to TRBJ2-7, with 8 bases that match TRBD2. J lost 2 bases, V lost 7 bases, and 7 bases had no gene match. Looked up from germline, CDR1 is LNHDA and CDR2 is SQIVND (reference sequence). This CDR3 region has 14 residues.

J is TRBJ2-1 and V is TRBV27; D might be TRBD2 (5 bases). The length of the CDR3 is 16 residues. Germline V gene lookup returns CDR1 MNHEY and CDR2 SMNVEV (reference sequence). Trimming pared 5 bases from V and 1 base from J, leaving 15 bases between. The CDR3 DNA follows: TGTGCCAGCAGTACCTCCTCTAGCAGTTCCTACAATGAGCAGTTCTTC. Amino acids: CASSTSSSSSYNEQFF.

The chain carries TRBV18 and TRBJ2-3, with D possibly TRBD1 on 5 matching bases. Germline V lookup: CDR1 KGHSH, CDR2 LQKENI. There are 13 residues in the CDR3. The V gene lost 3 bases and the J gene lost 2 bases, with 6 bases spanning the gap. The CDR3, as DNA: TGTGCCAGCTCACCGACAGACACAGATACGCAGTATTTT. Protein: CASSPTDTDTQYF.

The chain employs TRBV10-3 and TRBJ2-5; 10 bases map to TRBD1. Germline V gives CDR1 ENHRY, CDR2 SYGVKD. CDR3 size: 15 residues. Germline trimming cut 5 bases from V and 1 base from J; bases unmatched to any gene: 4. The CDR3: CAISWTGGIQETQYF. Written as DNA, the CDR3 is TGTGCCATCAGTTGGACAGGGGGGATCCAAGAGACCCAGTACTTC.

CDR3 coding DNA: TGTGCCACCTCCAGACAGGTTGATAACTATGGCTACACCTTC. This gives the protein CATSRQVDNYGYTF. The rearrangement uses TRBV7-9 and TRBJ1-2, with D possibly matching TRBD1 (6 bases). Trimming pared 10 bases from V and 1 base from J, leaving 16 bases between. This CDR3 contains 14 residues. CDR1 is SEHNR and CDR2 is FQNEAQ in the germline V gene (reference sequence). Together with reference TRBV7-9 and TRBJ1-2, the CDR3 gives the full variable domain: DTGVSQNPRHKITKRGQNVTFRCDPISEHNRLYWYRQTLGQGPEFLTYFQNEAQLEKSRLLSDRFSAERPKGSFSTLEIQRTEQGDSAMYLCATSRQVDNYGYTFGSGTRLTVV.

The chain combines TRBV5-1 with TRBJ2-1; 16 bases line up with TRBD2. This CDR3 has 17 amino acids. From germline, CDR1 is SGHRS and CDR2 YFSETQ. V was clipped by 4 bases and J by 9 bases; unmatched bases: 10. CDR3 loop: CASSGGLAGGPSSEQFF. The CDR3, as DNA: TGCGCCAGCAGCGGGGGACTAGCGGGAGGGCCAAGTAGTGAGCAGTTCTTC.

The rearrangement links TRBV27 to TRBJ1-4; TRBD1 might be the D (5 bases). Germline V lookup: CDR1 MNHEY, CDR2 SMNVEV (reference sequence). CDR3 length: 15 residues. The ends were cut back, 6 bases at V and 0 bases at J, with 11 bases in the middle. CDR3 amino acids: CASSSRQTTNEKLFF. As DNA, the CDR3 is TGTGCCAGCAGCTCTCGACAGACAACTAATGAAAAACTGTTTTTT.

J is TRBJ1-4 and V is TRBV7-9; D unclear. There are 12 residues in the CDR3. V lost 1 base and J 8 bases, leaving 5 bases between the germline ends. CDR1 is SEHNR, CDR2 FQNEAQ, per germline (reference sequence). CDR3 bases: TGTGCCAGCAGCTTAGTGAGCGAAAAACTGTTTTTT. Amino acids: CASSLVSEKLFF.

The V gene is TRBV7-3, the J gene TRBJ2-7; 11 positions match TRBD2. From germline, CDR1 is SGHTA and CDR2 FQGTGA. The CDR3 runs 13 residues. With V trimmed by 8 bases and J by 6 bases, 6 bases remained unmatched. The CDR3 protein is CASSRLAGSEQYF. The CDR3 bases are TGTGCCAGCTCCAGACTAGCGGGAAGCGAGCAGTACTTC.

J is TRBJ2-3 and V is TRBV13; 13 positions match TRBD2. The junction had 9 bases not matched to a gene; V was cut back by 0 bases and J by 3 bases. The CDR3 covers 19 residues. CDR1 and CDR2 (germline): PRHDT, FYEKMQ (reference sequence). The CDR3 protein is CASSLGPLAGGPGTDTQYF. CDR3 coding DNA: TGTGCCAGCAGCTTAGGCCCACTAGCGGGGGGGCCTGGAACAGATACGCAGTATTTT.

This sequence joins TRBV21-1 and TRBJ2-2; the D call TRBD2 from the table was never checked on the DNA. TRBV21-1 is termed a pseudogene. The CDR3 covers 16 residues. CDR3 in amino acids: CASSKREREWAGELFF. The DNA of the CDR3 is TGTGCCAGCAGCAAAAGGGAGCGGGAGTGGGCCGGGGAGCTGTTTTTT.

V gene TRBV11-2 combines with J gene TRBJ2-5; D is perhaps TRBD1 (5 bases). The V and J ends lost 5 bases and 4 bases respectively, with 11 bases between them. The CDR3 length is 13 residues. Germline-derived CDR1 and CDR2 are SGHAT and FQNNGV. The DNA of the CDR3 is TGTGCCAGCAGCACCACAGGTCGAGAGACCCAGTACTTC. This codes for CASSTTGRETQYF.